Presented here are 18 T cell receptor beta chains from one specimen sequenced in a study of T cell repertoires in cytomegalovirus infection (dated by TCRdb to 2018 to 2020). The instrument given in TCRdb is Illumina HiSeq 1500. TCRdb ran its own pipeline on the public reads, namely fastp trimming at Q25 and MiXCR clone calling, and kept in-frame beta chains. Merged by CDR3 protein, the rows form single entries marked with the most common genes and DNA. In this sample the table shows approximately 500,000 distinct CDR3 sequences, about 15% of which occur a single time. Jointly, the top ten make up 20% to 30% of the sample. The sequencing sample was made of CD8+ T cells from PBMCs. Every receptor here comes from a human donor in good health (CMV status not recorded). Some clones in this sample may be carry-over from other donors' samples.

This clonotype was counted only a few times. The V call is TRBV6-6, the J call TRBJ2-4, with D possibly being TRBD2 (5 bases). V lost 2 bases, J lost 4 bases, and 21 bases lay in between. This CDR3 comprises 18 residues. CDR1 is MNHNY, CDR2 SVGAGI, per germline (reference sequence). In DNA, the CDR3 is TGTGCCAGCAGTTACCTGATACTAGAACCCCGAAATAAAAACATTCAGTACTTC. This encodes CASSYLILEPRNKNIQYF.

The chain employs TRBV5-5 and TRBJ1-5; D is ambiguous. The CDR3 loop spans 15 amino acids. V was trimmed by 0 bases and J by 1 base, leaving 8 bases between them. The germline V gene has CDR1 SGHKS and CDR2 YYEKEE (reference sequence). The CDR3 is CASSLEGRSNQPQHF. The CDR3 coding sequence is TGTGCCAGCAGCTTGGAGGGAAGGAGCAATCAGCCCCAGCATTTT.

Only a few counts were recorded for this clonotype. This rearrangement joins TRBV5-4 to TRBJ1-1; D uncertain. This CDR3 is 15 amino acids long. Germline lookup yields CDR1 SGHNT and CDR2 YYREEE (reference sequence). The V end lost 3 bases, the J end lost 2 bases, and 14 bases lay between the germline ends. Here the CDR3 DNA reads TGTGCCAGCAGCTCATTACCTGGGCGAAACACTGAAGCTTTCTTT. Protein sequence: CASSSLPGRNTEAFF.

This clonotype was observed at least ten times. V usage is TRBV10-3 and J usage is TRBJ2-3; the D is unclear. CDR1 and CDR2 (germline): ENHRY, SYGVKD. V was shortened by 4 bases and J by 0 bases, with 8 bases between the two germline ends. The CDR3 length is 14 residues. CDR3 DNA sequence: TGTGCCATCAGTGGCGGCAAAAGCACAGATACGCAGTATTTT. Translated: CAISGGKSTDTQYF.

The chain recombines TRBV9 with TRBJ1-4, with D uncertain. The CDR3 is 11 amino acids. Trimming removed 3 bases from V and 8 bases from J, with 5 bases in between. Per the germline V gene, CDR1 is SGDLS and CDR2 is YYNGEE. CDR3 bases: TGTGCCAGCAGCGCCGGAGAAAAACTGTTTTTT. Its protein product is CASSAGEKLFF.

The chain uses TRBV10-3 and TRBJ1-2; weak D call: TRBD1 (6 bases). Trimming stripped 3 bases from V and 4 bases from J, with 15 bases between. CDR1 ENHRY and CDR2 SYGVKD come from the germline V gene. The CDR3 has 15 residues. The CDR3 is CAISELGGALYGYTF. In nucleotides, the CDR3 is TGTGCCATCAGTGAACTTGGGGGGGCTCTCTATGGCTACACCTTC.

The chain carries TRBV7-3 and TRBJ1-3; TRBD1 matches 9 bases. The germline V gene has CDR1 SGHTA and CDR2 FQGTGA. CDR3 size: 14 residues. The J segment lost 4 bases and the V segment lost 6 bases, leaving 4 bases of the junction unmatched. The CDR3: CASSLQGAGNTIYF. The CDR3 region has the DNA TGTGCCAGCAGTCTACAGGGGGCCGGAAACACCATATATTTT. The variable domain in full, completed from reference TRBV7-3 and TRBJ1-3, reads GAGVSQTPSNKVTEKGKYVELRCDPISGHTALYWYRQSLGQGPEFLIYFQGTGAADDSGLPNDRFFAVRPEGSVSTLKIQRTERGDSAVYLCASSLQGAGNTIYFGEGSWLTVV.

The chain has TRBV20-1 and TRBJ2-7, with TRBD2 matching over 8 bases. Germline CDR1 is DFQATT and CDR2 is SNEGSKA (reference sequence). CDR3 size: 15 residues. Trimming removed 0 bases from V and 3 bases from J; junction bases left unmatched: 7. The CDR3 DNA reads TGCAGTGCTAGAGAGGCGAGCGGGGGAATCTACGAGCAGTACTTC. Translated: CSAREASGGIYEQYF.

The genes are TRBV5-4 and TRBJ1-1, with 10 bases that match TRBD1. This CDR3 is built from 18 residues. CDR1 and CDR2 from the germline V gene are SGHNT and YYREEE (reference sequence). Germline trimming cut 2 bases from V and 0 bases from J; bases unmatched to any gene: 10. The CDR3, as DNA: TGTGCCAGCAGCTTAGACGGGACAGGGGAAAATCTGAACACTGAAGCTTTCTTT. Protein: CASSLDGTGENLNTEAFF.

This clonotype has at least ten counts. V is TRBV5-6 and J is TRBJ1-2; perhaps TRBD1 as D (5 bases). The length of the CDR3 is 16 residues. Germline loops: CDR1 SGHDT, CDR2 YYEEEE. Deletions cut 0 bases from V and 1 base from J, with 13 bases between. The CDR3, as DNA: TGTGCCAGCAGCTTGGGAGGGGCCCTCTATAACTATGGCTACACCTTC. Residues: CASSLGGALYNYGYTF.

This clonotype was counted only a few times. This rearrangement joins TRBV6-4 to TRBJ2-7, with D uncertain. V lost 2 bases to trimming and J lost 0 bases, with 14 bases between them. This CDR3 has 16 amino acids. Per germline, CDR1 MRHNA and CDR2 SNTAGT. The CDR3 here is CASSDLFKGPSYEQYF. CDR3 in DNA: TGTGCCAGCAGTGACCTCTTTAAGGGCCCCTCCTACGAGCAGTACTTC.

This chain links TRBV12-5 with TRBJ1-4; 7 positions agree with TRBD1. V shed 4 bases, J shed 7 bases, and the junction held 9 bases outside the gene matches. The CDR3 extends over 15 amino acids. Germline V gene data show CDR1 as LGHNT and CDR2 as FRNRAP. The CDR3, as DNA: TGTGCTAGTGGTTCTAGACAGGGATTGACTGAAAAACTGTTTTTT. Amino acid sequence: CASGSRQGLTEKLFF.

The CDR3 DNA follows: TGTGCCATCAGTGATCTTCCTAGCGGGAGAGACTCCTACGAGCAGTACTTC. This translates into CAISDLPSGRDSYEQYF. V and J are TRBV10-3 and TRBJ2-7; TRBD2 aligns across 10 bases. Looked up from germline, CDR1 is ENHRY and CDR2 is SYGVKD. This CDR3 is 17 amino acids long. Losses at the gene ends were 3 bases for V and 0 bases for J; bases not matched to a gene: 8.

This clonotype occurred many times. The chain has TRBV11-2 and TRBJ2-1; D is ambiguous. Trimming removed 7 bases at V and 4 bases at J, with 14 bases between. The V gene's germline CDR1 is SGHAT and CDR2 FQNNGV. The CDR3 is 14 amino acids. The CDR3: CASNLERGYNEQFF. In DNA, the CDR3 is TGTGCCAGCAACTTGGAGCGTGGGTACAATGAGCAGTTCTTC.

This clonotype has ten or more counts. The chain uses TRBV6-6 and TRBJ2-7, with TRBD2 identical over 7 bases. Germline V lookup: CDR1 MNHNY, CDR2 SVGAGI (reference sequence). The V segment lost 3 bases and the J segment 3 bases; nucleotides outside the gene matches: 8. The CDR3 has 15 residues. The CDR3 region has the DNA TGTGCCAGCAGTTATCAGCGGGACCCTCTCTACGAGCAGTACTTC. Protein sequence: CASSYQRDPLYEQYF.

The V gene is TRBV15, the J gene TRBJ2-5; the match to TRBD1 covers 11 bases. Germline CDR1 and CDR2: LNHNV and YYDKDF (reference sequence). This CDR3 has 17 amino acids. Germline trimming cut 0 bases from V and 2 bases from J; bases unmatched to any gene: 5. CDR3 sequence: CATSRDRDRGWQETQYF. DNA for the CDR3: TGTGCCACCAGCAGAGATCGGGACAGGGGGTGGCAAGAGACCCAGTACTTC.

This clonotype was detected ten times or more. This CDR3 is CASSLAAETNTEAFF. Here the CDR3 DNA reads TGTGCCAGCAGCTTAGCGGCAGAGACGAACACTGAAGCTTTCTTT. This chain links TRBV7-9 with TRBJ1-1; D is undetermined. From germline, CDR1 is SEHNR and CDR2 FQNEAQ (reference sequence). Trimming pared 0 bases from V and 1 base from J, leaving 9 bases between. The CDR3 consists of 15 residues.

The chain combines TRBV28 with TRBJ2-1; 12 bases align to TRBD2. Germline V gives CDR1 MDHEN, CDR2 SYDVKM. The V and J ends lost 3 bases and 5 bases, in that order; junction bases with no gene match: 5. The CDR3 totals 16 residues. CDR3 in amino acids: CASSFSGLAGHNEQFF. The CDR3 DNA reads TGTGCCAGCAGTTTCTCAGGACTAGCGGGACACAATGAGCAGTTCTTC.